The 2 T cell receptor beta chains listed next were all sequenced from one sample in a study of cytotoxic CD8 clonotypes in ibrutinib-treated CLL. The repertoire was sequenced with immunoSEQ multiplex PCR; TCRdb's copy has only in-frame clones and lacks some. The sample records approximately 92,000 clones, 70% to 80% being singletons. Sequenced here: PBMCs, sampled after 24 months of ibrutinib treatment. The source is a human donor with chronic lymphocytic leukemia.

This clone came up once. This chain connects TRBV20-1 to TRBJ2-5; D is unclear. The J call may not be correct, given that the DNA end is closer to TRBJ2-7. This CDR3 contains 11 residues. CDR1 is DFQATT and CDR2 is SNEGSKA in the germline V gene (reference sequence). In nucleotides, the CDR3 is TGCAGTGCTTACATAACCCCCGAGCAGTACTTC. Its protein is CSAYITPEQYF.

This chain links TRBV4-1 with TRBJ2-2; D ambiguous. The CDR3 loop spans 16 amino acids. CDR1 and CDR2 (germline): MGHRA, YSYEKL. The V end was cut by 1 base, the J end by 3 bases, with 12 bases between. The CDR3 bases are TGCGCCAGCAGCCAAGTCTGGGGTGCAGACACCGGGGAGCTGTTTTTT. Translation: CASSQVWGADTGELFF.